This is a list of T cell receptor beta chains from one sample in a study of shared T cell receptors in the human thymus. Data came from immunoSEQ multiplex PCR; TCRdb stores just in-frame clones and leaves some out. The table includes 700,000 or so clones, approximately 83% detected once. This sample also appeared in a second study, on human thymus T cells.

The sample comprised thymocytes. The source is a girl under three years old with a congenital heart defect. Both conserved end residues are part of each CDR3. The D gene is left open where the match is weak. Size tells how often a clone was seen (once, few, many) or the class of an expanded clone, and some rows leave it out.

>-|-|TRBV2|TRBJ1-2
CAIRDKHGYTF
TGTGCCATCCGGGACAAACATGGCTACACCTTC
>-|-|TRBV29-1|TRBJ1-2
CSVSGFGYTF
TGCAGCGTTTCCGGGTTCGGCTACACCTTC
>-|TRBD1|TRBV4-1|TRBJ1-3
CASSQERDRTAGNTIYF
TGCGCCAGCAGCCAGGAAAGGGACAGGACGGCTGGAAACACCATATATTTT
>-|TRBD1|TRBV5-1|TRBJ1-1
CASEGGTGANTEAFF
TGCGCCAGTGAAGGGGGAACAGGGGCGAACACTGAAGCTTTCTTT
>-|-|TRBV14|TRBJ2-7
CASSQESGSYEQYF
TGTGCCAGCAGCCAAGAAAGCGGATCCTACGAGCAGTACTTC
>-|TRBD1|TRBV28|TRBJ2-1
CASSTGTGRVEQFF
TGTGCCAGCAGCACCGGGACAGGTCGCGTCGAGCAGTTCTTC
>once|-|TRBV6-1|TRBJ2-7
CATSRQVSNFYEQYF
TGTGCCACCAGTAGACAGGTCTCCAACTTCTACGAGCAGTACTTC
>-|-|TRBV4-3|TRBJ1-4
CASSQEAARSRGEKLFF
TGCGCCAGCAGCCAAGAAGCCGCCCGATCCAGAGGTGAAAAACTGTTTTTT
>-|-|TRBV13|TRBJ1-1
CASSRRCPQGHIRATPVSAFF
TGTGCCAGCAGCCGTCGGTGCCCACAGGGCCATATCCGGGCTACCCCCGTGTCAGCTTTCTTT
>-|-|TRBV18|TRBJ1-1
CASSPPTAGESSKSEAFF
TGTGCCAGCTCACCCCCCACAGCAGGGGAAAGCTCAAAATCTGAAGCTTTCTTT
>once|-|TRBV7-2|TRBJ2-7
CASSRSVHRLPYEQYF
TGTGCCAGCAGCCGGTCGGTCCACCGTTTACCCTACGAGCAGTACTTC
>-|-|TRBV7-2|TRBJ2-7
CASSHQGLLSRQYF
TGTGCCAGCAGCCACCAGGGACTGCTATCTAGGCAGTACTTC
>-|-|TRBV30|TRBJ1-4
CACYARGLGEKLFF
TGTGCCTGTTACGCCAGGGGTTTAGGAGAAAAACTGTTTTTT
>-|TRBD2|TRBV7-3|TRBJ2-3
CASSSGTSGGTDTQYF
TGTGCCAGCAGCTCCGGGACTAGCGGGGGGACAGATACGCAGTATTTT
>-|TRBD1|TRBV7-9|TRBJ1-1
CASVQDYRGYPEAFF
TGTGCCAGCGTTCAGGACTACAGGGGATATCCTGAAGCTTTCTTT
>-|-|TRBV9|TRBJ2-1
CASSGGVPNEQFF
TGTGCCAGCAGCGGCGGGGTGCCCAATGAGCAGTTCTTC
>-|-|TRBV7-2|TRBJ1-5
CASSLAPGFQQGSLYSNQPQHF
TGTGCCAGCAGCTTAGCGCCGGGTTTCCAACAGGGTTCACTTTATAGCAATCAGCCCCAGCATTTT
>-|-|TRBV9|TRBJ2-5
CASSPGPTGKETQYF
TGTGCCAGCAGCCCCGGGCCCACAGGGAAAGAGACCCAGTACTTC
>-|-|TRBV4-1|TRBJ1-5
CASSVRRDSNQLQHF
TGCGCCAGCAGTGTCCGCAGGGATAGCAATCAGCTCCAGCATTTT
>-|TRBD2|TRBV12-5|TRBJ2-1
CASGGLAGTYNEQFF
TGTGCTAGTGGGGGACTAGCGGGGACCTACAATGAGCAGTTCTTC
>-|-|TRBV4-2|TRBJ2-5
CASSPRGRGGQETQYF
TGTGCCAGCAGCCCACGGGGGAGAGGAGGCCAAGAGACCCAGTACTTC
>-|TRBD1|TRBV29-1|TRBJ1-2
CSVEDRRGTGPRKGYTF
TGCAGCGTTGAAGATCGTCGGGGGACAGGGCCTCGTAAAGGCTACACCTTC
>-|-|TRBV6-1|TRBJ1-1
CASSDYGGAAFF
TGTGCCAGCAGTGATTATGGGGGGGCGGCTTTCTTT
>once|TRBD1|TRBV6-5|TRBJ2-2
CASNRGPTGELFF
TGTGCCAGCAACAGGGGGCCCACCGGGGAGCTGTTTTTT
>few|-|TRBV9|TRBJ1-1
CASSGGGVTEAFF
TGTGCCAGCAGCGGAGGGGGGGTTACTGAAGCTTTCTTT
>once|-|TRBV11-3|TRBJ2-1
CASSLGGGRREQFF
TGTGCCAGCAGCTTAGGGGGGGGGCGTCGTGAGCAGTTCTTC
>-|-|TRBV6-6|TRBJ2-5
CASSYGTRTRYETQYF
TGTGCCAGCAGTTATGGGACTCGTACCCGGTATGAGACCCAGTACTTC
>-|-|TRBV11-2|TRBJ2-1
CASSLDPGGQEGSYNEQFF
TGTGCCAGCAGCTTAGATCCGGGGGGCCAGGAGGGCTCCTACAATGAGCAGTTCTTC
>once|-|TRBV5-1|TRBJ1-2
CASSFGPYFDGYTF
TGCGCCAGCAGCTTTGGTCCCTATTTCGATGGCTACACCTTC
>-|TRBD1|TRBV13|TRBJ1-5
CASSLGRDREGRPQHF
TGTGCCAGCAGCCTAGGAAGAGACAGGGAAGGGCGGCCCCAGCATTTT
>-|-|TRBV5-5|TRBJ1-1
CASTLNRVGTFF
TGTGCCAGCACCCTCAACAGGGTGGGAACTTTCTTT
>-|-|TRBV7-2|TRBJ2-7
CASSLEKGVGEQYF
TGTGCCAGCAGCTTAGAGAAGGGGGTTGGGGAGCAGTACTTC
>-|-|TRBV7-2|TRBJ1-2
CASSLADSYGYTF
TGTGCCAGCAGCTTAGCGGACAGCTATGGCTACACCTTC
>-|TRBD1|TRBV7-9|TRBJ2-7
CASSFGGTGDISYEQYF
TGTGCCAGCAGCTTTGGTGGGACAGGGGATATCTCCTACGAGCAGTACTTC
>-|TRBD1|TRBV9|TRBJ2-6
CASSGQGYGANVLTF
TGTGCCAGCAGCGGACAGGGTTATGGGGCCAACGTCCTGACTTTC
>-|-|TRBV7-6|TRBJ1-1
CASSLPASVNTEAFF
TGTGCCAGCAGCTTACCCGCAAGCGTGAACACTGAAGCTTTCTTT
>once|TRBD1|TRBV5-1|TRBJ1-1
CASSFSGTVNTEAFF
TGCGCCAGCAGCTTTTCCGGGACAGTGAACACTGAAGCTTTCTTT
>once|-|TRBV6-1|TRBJ1-1
CASSEAGRGSGGMNTEAFF
TGTGCCAGCAGTGAAGCTGGTAGGGGATCTGGAGGGATGAACACTGAAGCTTTCTTT
>-|-|TRBV7-9|TRBJ1-1
CASSLADKNTEAFF
TGTGCCAGCAGCTTAGCGGACAAAAACACTGAAGCTTTCTTT
>-|TRBD1|TRBV5-4|TRBJ2-7
CASSCHRTGDYYEQYF
TGTGCCAGCAGTTGTCACAGGACAGGGGATTACTACGAGCAGTACTTC
>-|-|TRBV1|TRBJ2-7
CTSSQGRLNYEQYF
TGCACCAGCAGCCAAGGGAGACTCAACTACGAGCAGTACTTC
>-|-|TRBV18|TRBJ1-6
CASSPGGARSPLHF
TGTGCCAGCTCACCAGGGGGCGCGAGGTCACCCCTCCACTTT
>-|TRBD2|TRBV7-8|TRBJ2-7
CASKRGEAGGRREQYF
TGTGCCAGCAAAAGGGGAGAAGCGGGGGGGCGTCGAGAGCAGTACTTC
>-|-|TRBV2|TRBJ1-1
CATSRRMGEAFF
TGTGCCACCTCGAGAAGAATGGGCGAAGCTTTCTTT
>-|TRBD1|TRBV25-1|TRBJ2-3
CASSAWDRISTDTQYF
TGTGCCAGCAGTGCCTGGGACAGGATAAGTACAGATACGCAGTATTTT
>-|-|TRBV6-1|TRBJ1-2
CASSTKTGHYGYTF
TGTGCCAGCAGTACCAAAACAGGGCACTATGGCTACACCTTC
>-|-|TRBV2|TRBJ2-5
CASSEALLSTQRPETQYF
TGTGCCAGCAGTGAAGCGCTCCTCTCGACCCAGAGGCCCGAGACCCAGTACTTC
>-|-|TRBV5-1|TRBJ2-5
CASSRDSETQYF
TGCGCCAGCAGCAGGGACTCAGAGACCCAGTACTTC
>-|-|TRBV5-4|TRBJ2-5
CASSLPGVPKETQYF
TGTGCCAGCAGCTTACCGGGAGTCCCCAAAGAGACCCAGTACTTC
>-|-|TRBV6-5|TRBJ2-3
CASSSWDCPDTQYF
TGTGCCAGCAGTTCCTGGGACTGCCCAGATACGCAGTATTTT
>-|-|TRBV5-4|TRBJ2-3
CASSPSRPRGYPTDTQYF
TGTGCCAGCAGCCCGTCCCGTCCTCGGGGGTACCCCACAGATACGCAGTATTTT
>-|-|TRBV7-6|TRBJ1-1
CASSSDSTMNTEAFF
TGTGCCAGCAGCTCGGACAGTACCATGAACACTGAAGCTTTCTTT
>-|-|TRBV7-2|TRBJ1-2
CASSPLGGAPFGYTF
TGTGCCAGCAGCCCCCTGGGGGGGGCCCCCTTTGGCTACACCTTC
>-|TRBD1|TRBV2|TRBJ2-5
CASRVYRGSGETQYF
TGTGCCAGCAGAGTATACAGGGGGAGTGGGGAGACCCAGTACTTC
>-|-|TRBV4-3|TRBJ2-2
CASSPGPRQGLNTGELFF
TGCGCCAGCAGCCCGGGGCCCCGACAGGGACTGAACACCGGGGAGCTGTTTTTT
>-|TRBD1|TRBV28|TRBJ2-3
CASSQPPRGTGVRAQYF
TGTGCCAGCAGCCAACCCCCCCGCGGGACAGGGGTCCGGGCGCAGTATTTT
>once|-|TRBV5-1|TRBJ1-1
CASSLQHRYMNTEAFF
TGCGCCAGCAGCTTACAACACAGGTATATGAACACTGAAGCTTTCTTT
>-|TRBD1|TRBV7-9|TRBJ2-7
CASSFRDRRGQYF
TGTGCCAGCAGCTTCCGGGACAGGAGGGGGCAGTACTTC
>-|TRBD1|TRBV18|TRBJ2-3
CASSPQLWGQGFTDTQYF
TGTGCCAGCTCACCCCAACTTTGGGGACAGGGCTTCACAGATACGCAGTATTTT